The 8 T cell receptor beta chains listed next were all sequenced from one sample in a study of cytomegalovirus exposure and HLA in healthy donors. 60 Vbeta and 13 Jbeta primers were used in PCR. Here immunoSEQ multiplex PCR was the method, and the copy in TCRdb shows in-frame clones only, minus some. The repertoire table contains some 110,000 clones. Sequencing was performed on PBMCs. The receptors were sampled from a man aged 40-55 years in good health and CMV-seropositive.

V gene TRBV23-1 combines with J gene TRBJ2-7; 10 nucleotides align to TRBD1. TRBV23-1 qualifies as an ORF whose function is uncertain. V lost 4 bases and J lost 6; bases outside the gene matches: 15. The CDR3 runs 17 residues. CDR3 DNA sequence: TGCGCCAGCAGTCCTATAACCCTGGACAGGGGGAGAGGCGAGCAGTACTTC. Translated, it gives CASSPITLDRGRGEQYF.

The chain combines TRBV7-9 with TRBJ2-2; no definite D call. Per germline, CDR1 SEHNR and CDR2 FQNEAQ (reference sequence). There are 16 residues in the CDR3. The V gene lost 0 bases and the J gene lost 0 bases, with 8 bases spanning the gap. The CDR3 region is CASSLALLANTGELFF. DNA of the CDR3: TGTGCCAGCAGCTTAGCTTTACTCGCGAACACCGGGGAGCTGTTTTTT.

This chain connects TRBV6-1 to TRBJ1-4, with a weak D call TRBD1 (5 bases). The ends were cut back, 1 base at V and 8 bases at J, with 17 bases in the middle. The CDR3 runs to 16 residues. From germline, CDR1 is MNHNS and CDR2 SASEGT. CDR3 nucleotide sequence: TGTGCCAGCAGTGAAGTTTGGAGGGGTCTTGGGGAAAAACTGTTTTTT. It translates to CASSEVWRGLGEKLFF.

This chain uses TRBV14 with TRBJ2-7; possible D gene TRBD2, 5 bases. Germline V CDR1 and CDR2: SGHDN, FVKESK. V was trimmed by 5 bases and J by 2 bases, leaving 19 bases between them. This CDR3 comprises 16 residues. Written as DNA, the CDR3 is TGTGCCAGCAGCGTGGTATATAAAGCGGAACCCTACGAGCAGTACTTC. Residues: CASSVVYKAEPYEQYF.

CDR3 in amino acids: CASRVTSDHEQFF. The CDR3 nucleotides read TGTGCCAGTAGAGTCACTAGCGACCATGAGCAGTTCTTC. The genes are TRBV19 and TRBJ2-1, with TRBD2 matching over 7 bases. Germline V gene sequence: CDR1 LNHDA, CDR2 SQIVND (reference sequence). The V gene end was trimmed by 6 bases and the J gene end by 8 bases; junction bases not matched to a gene: 7. The CDR3 runs 13 residues.

CDR3 in amino acids: CSVEHGTSGNYEQYF. CDR3 nucleotide sequence: TGCAGCGTTGAACACGGGACTAGCGGGAACTACGAGCAGTACTTC. The V call is TRBV29-1, the J call TRBJ2-7, with 13 bases aligning to TRBD2. This CDR3 is 15 amino acids long. Germline CDR1 and CDR2: SQVTM and ANQGSEA. V lost 2 bases and J lost 3; bases outside the gene matches: 4.

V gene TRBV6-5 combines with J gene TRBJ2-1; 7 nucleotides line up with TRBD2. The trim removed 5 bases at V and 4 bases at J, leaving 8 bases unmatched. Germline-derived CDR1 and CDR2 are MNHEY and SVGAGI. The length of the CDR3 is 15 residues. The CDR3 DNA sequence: TGTGCCAGCAGTCACTTAAGCGGGGCGTACAATGAGCAGTTCTTC. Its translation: CASSHLSGAYNEQFF.

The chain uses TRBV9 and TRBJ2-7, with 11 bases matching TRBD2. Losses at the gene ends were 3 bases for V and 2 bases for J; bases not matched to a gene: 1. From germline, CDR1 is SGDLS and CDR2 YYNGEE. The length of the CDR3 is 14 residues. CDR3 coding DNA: TGTGCCAGCAGCGCGACTAGCGGGACCTACGAGCAGTACTTC. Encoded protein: CASSATSGTYEQYF.